Following are 26 T cell receptor beta chains from one sample sequenced in a study of beta chain features in type 1 diabetes. These receptors' antigens are unknown. The entirety of the isolated RNA underwent reverse transcription, so expressed TCRB transcripts were sequenced. Sequenced by immunoSEQ multiplex PCR; TCRdb stores in-frame clones only, minus some. This table holds 200,000 to 250,000 clones, roughly 17% found once. Points from the study as a whole: Moderate but significant shortening of TCRB CDR3s was recorded in all four CD4+ subsets from Type 1 diabetes patients.

Specimen: naive CD4+ T cells from blood. These TCRs come from a man aged 25 to 40 with type 1 diabetes.

The rearrangement joins TRBV30 to TRBJ2-5; a possible D gene is TRBD2 (5 bases). CDR3 length equals 15 residues. V shed 2 bases and J shed 0 bases, with 13 bases lying between them. CDR1 and CDR2 (germline): GTSNPN, SVGIG (reference sequence). The CDR3 DNA is TGTGCCTGGAGTAAAATTTGGGAGTACCAAGAGACCCAGTACTTC. Amino acids: CAWSKIWEYQETQYF.

This clone was recorded a few times. Within the sample, other DNA sequences also encode this same CDR3. CDR3 amino acids: CASSLDYEQYF. The CDR3 bases are TGCGCCAGCAGCTTGGATTACGAGCAGTACTTC. The V and J genes are TRBV5-1 and TRBJ2-7; D gene uncertain. The CDR3 consists of 11 residues. V was cut by 0 bases and J by 4 bases, with 2 bases left in between. Germline CDR1 is SGHRS and CDR2 is YFSETQ.

This clone was counted a single time. The chain couples TRBV10-3 to TRBJ2-5; D is unclear. The CDR3 length is 14 residues. The germline V gene has CDR1 ENHRY and CDR2 SYGVKD. The V gene lost 6 bases and the J gene lost 7 bases, with 18 bases spanning the gap. The CDR3 here is CAIRTGLPVGTQYF. The DNA for the CDR3 is TGTGCCATCAGGACGGGCCTCCCCGTGGGGACCCAGTACTTC.

The CDR3 sequence: CASSQRTRTGQETQYF. CDR3 in DNA: TGTGCCAGCAGCCAACGGACTCGGACAGGGCAAGAGACCCAGTACTTC. This chain connects TRBV7-6 to TRBJ2-5; 8 bases are shared with TRBD1. The V and J ends lost 5 bases and 2 bases, in that order; junction bases with no gene match: 10. CDR1 is SGHVS, CDR2 FNYEAQ, per germline. This CDR3 spans 16 amino acids.

About this clone itself: Other nucleotide sequences from this sample produce the same CDR3. The chain has TRBV6-5 and TRBJ2-7, with D uncertain. The CDR3 covers 11 residues. Trimming left V 0 bases short and J 6 bases short, with 3 bases between. CDR1 is MNHEY and CDR2 is SVGAGI in the germline V gene. The CDR3, as DNA: TGTGCCAGCAGTTACTCTGGCGAGCAGTACTTC. It encodes CASSYSGEQYF.

J is TRBJ2-2 and V is TRBV18; 11 bases agree with TRBD2. The CDR3 is 16 amino acids. V was clipped by 5 bases and J by 6 bases; unmatched bases: 8. The V gene's germline CDR1 is KGHSH and CDR2 LQKENI. DNA for the CDR3: TGTGCCAGCTCATCCCTAGCGGGAGGAGATGCCGGGGAGCTGTTTTTT. It codes for CASSSLAGGDAGELFF.

In its sample, this clone was seen a few times. The V call is TRBV14, the J call TRBJ2-1; TRBD2 matches at 10 bases. This CDR3 contains 16 residues. Trimming cost V 5 bases and J 10 bases; bases outside gene matches: 14. Germline values: CDR1 SGHDN, CDR2 FVKESK. The CDR3 region is CASSTSGTSDLIEQFF. The CDR3 DNA reads as TGTGCCAGCAGCACTTCCGGGACTAGCGATCTGATCGAGCAGTTCTTC.

The chain carries TRBV25-1 and TRBJ1-2; TRBD1 agrees at 10 bases. This CDR3 has 12 residues. Germline V gene sequence: CDR1 MGHDK, CDR2 SYGVNS. The V gene end was trimmed by 8 bases and the J gene end by 8 bases; junction bases not matched to a gene: 5. This chain's CDR3 is CASGDRGYGYTF. The CDR3 DNA follows: TGTGCCAGCGGGGACAGGGGCTACGGCTACACCTTC.

The chain has TRBV7-2 and TRBJ2-7; D is possibly TRBD1 (6 bases). Germline V CDR1 and CDR2: SGHTA, FQGNSA. V gave up 1 base and J gave up 5 bases, with 15 bases separating them. The CDR3 contains 15 residues. This CDR3 reads CASSLGARGVDEQYF. The CDR3 DNA sequence: TGTGCCAGCAGCTTAGGGGCCAGGGGCGTAGACGAGCAGTACTTC.

Only a few counts were recorded for this clone. Different DNA sequences within this sample yield the same CDR3. The chain employs TRBV9 and TRBJ1-2; tentative D call: TRBD1 (5 bases). CDR1 and CDR2 (germline): SGDLS, YYNGEE. The V end lost 0 bases, the J end lost 4 bases, and 13 bases lay between the germline ends. The CDR3 runs 15 residues. The CDR3 reads CASSVGRKGRYGYTF. In DNA, the CDR3 is TGTGCCAGCAGCGTAGGCCGAAAGGGGCGCTATGGCTACACCTTC.

This chain uses TRBV4-3 with TRBJ1-1; D not certain. CDR3 length equals 14 residues. V was trimmed by 2 bases and J by 0 bases, leaving 7 bases between them. CDR1 and CDR2 from the germline V gene are LGHNA and YSLEER. CDR3 in amino acids: CASSQTKMNTEAFF. The DNA for the CDR3 is TGCGCCAGCAGCCAAACAAAAATGAACACTGAAGCTTTCTTT.

This clone showed up just a few times. The chain combines TRBV20-1 with TRBJ2-1; a possible D gene is TRBD2 (5 bases). CDR1 is DFQATT and CDR2 is SNEGSKA in the germline V gene (reference sequence). Trimming pared 5 bases from V and 12 bases from J, leaving 14 bases between. There are 11 residues in the CDR3. The CDR3 DNA reads TGCAGTGCTTCGGGAATAGATTTGCAGTTCTTC. This codes for CSASGIDLQFF.

The chain recombines TRBV28 with TRBJ1-4; a possible D gene is TRBD1 (5 bases). In germline, CDR1 is MDHEN, CDR2 SYDVKM. The CDR3 is 15 amino acids. V was shortened by 6 bases and J by 6 bases, with 17 bases between the two germline ends. The DNA for the CDR3 is TGTGCCAGCAGGCAATGGGGGAGGGCGGATGAAAAACTGTTTTTT. It translates to CASRQWGRADEKLFF.

The J gene is TRBJ2-1, the V gene TRBV4-1; D call uncertain. Germline CDR1 and CDR2: MGHRA and YSYEKL. V was cut by 0 bases and J by 4 bases, with 10 bases left in between. This CDR3 has 15 amino acids. The CDR3 protein is CASSQDSSLYNEQFF. CDR3 nucleotides: TGCGCCAGCAGCCAAGATTCCAGCCTTTACAATGAGCAGTTCTTC.

The V call is TRBV29-1, the J call TRBJ2-3, with 10 bases that match TRBD1. V lost 2 bases, J lost 3 bases, and 2 bases stayed unmatched. The CDR3 has 14 residues. CDR1 is SQVTM and CDR2 is ANQGSEA in the germline V gene. The CDR3 DNA sequence: TGCAGCGTTGAAACGGGACAGGGGACAGATACGCAGTATTTT. It codes for CSVETGQGTDTQYF.

This clone showed up just a few times. The rearrangement links TRBV7-2 to TRBJ1-1; D call uncertain. This CDR3 is built from 12 residues. V was pared by 3 bases and J by 11 bases, with 13 bases between. CDR1 and CDR2 (germline): SGHTA, FQGNSA. The CDR3 region has the DNA TGTGCCAGCAGCTTCCAGGCCCTTGGGGCTTTCTTT. Amino acid sequence: CASSFQALGAFF.

This clone was observed a few times. Other DNA sequences of this sample code for an identical CDR3. V gene TRBV6-6 combines with J gene TRBJ2-1; D unresolved. CDR1 is MNHNY, CDR2 SVGAGI, per germline (reference sequence). CDR3 length equals 15 residues. Deletions cut 0 bases from V and 0 bases from J, with 6 bases between. Here the CDR3 DNA reads TGTGCCAGCAGTTACTCCGAAAGCTCCTACAATGAGCAGTTCTTC. Residues: CASSYSESSYNEQFF.

This clone appeared a few times. The chain uses TRBV9 and TRBJ1-2, with TRBD1 identical over 7 bases. V shed 3 bases, J shed 7 bases, and the junction held 3 bases outside the gene matches. Germline V gives CDR1 SGDLS, CDR2 YYNGEE. The CDR3 runs 12 residues. This chain's CDR3 is CASSGQGSGYTF. The CDR3 DNA reads TGTGCCAGCAGCGGACAGGGTTCTGGCTACACCTTC. Together with reference TRBV9 and TRBJ1-2, the CDR3 gives the full variable domain: DSGVTQTPKHLITATGQRVTLRCSPRSGDLSVYWYQQSLDQGLQFLIQYYNGEERAKGNILERFSAQQFPDLHSELNLSSLELGDSALYFCASSGQGSGYTFGSGTRLTVV.

This clone has a handful of counts. The identical CDR3 is also encoded by other nucleotide sequences in the sample. The chain's CDR3 is CASSLDQETQYF. In DNA form, the CDR3 reads TGCGCCAGCAGCCTAGATCAAGAGACCCAGTACTTC. The V call is TRBV5-1, the J call TRBJ2-5; D not certain. The CDR3 loop spans 12 amino acids. Germline V CDR1 and CDR2: SGHRS, YFSETQ. V shed 4 bases and J shed 2 bases, with 6 bases lying between them.

This clone was picked up a small number of times. The chain is built from TRBV27 and TRBJ1-2; D uncertain. Germline CDR1 reads MNHEY; CDR2 reads SMNVEV (reference sequence). CDR3 length: 16 amino acids. The germline V and J ends were trimmed by 0 bases and 0 bases, with 11 bases remaining between them. The CDR3 loop is CASSLSPTAANYGYTF. CDR3 sequence (DNA): TGTGCCAGCAGTTTATCGCCCACAGCTGCTAACTATGGCTACACCTTC.

This rearrangement joins TRBV9 to TRBJ1-2; D is perhaps TRBD1 (5 bases). V lost 3 bases and J lost 5, with 20 bases in between. Germline CDR1 reads SGDLS; CDR2 reads YYNGEE. This CDR3 is built from 16 residues. CDR3 loop: CASSGRGAPLAYGYTF. CDR3 nucleotide sequence: TGTGCCAGCAGCGGACGGGGCGCCCCCCTTGCGTATGGCTACACCTTC.

In its sample, this clone was seen a few times. CDR3 sequence (DNA): TGTGCTAGTGGATCGTCGGCCAACGTCCTGACTTTC. This translates into CASGSSANVLTF. This sequence joins TRBV12-5 and TRBJ2-6; D is unclear. This CDR3 is built from 12 residues. The V gene lost 6 bases and the J gene lost 6 bases, with 6 bases spanning the gap. From germline, CDR1 is LGHNT and CDR2 FRNRAP.

A single count supports this clone. This CDR3 is also generated by other DNA sequences in the sample. The V and J genes are TRBV7-9 and TRBJ2-3; 10 bases map to TRBD1. V was pared by 6 bases and J by 3 bases, with 3 bases of the junction left unmatched. This CDR3 spans 14 amino acids. Germline CDR1 is SEHNR and CDR2 is FQNEAQ (reference sequence). CDR3 sequence: CASSLGQGTDTQYF. For the CDR3, the DNA is TGTGCCAGCAGTCTGGGACAGGGGACAGATACGCAGTATTTT.

This clone has just a few counts. The gene calls are TRBV7-2 and TRBJ2-1; TRBD1 matches 7 bases. The J segment lost 5 bases and the V segment lost 5 bases, leaving 3 bases of the junction unmatched. The CDR3 is made up of 13 amino acids. Germline CDR1 reads SGHTA; CDR2 reads FQGNSA. The CDR3 DNA reads as TGTGCCAGCAGCACGGACAGGAACAATGAGCAGTTCTTC. Translated: CASSTDRNNEQFF.

This clone was detected a few times. The chain has TRBV19 and TRBJ2-3; tentatively, D is TRBD1 or TRBD2 (5 bases each). Trimming removed 4 bases from V and 1 base from J, with 12 bases in between. Germline V gene lookup returns CDR1 LNHDA and CDR2 SQIVND (reference sequence). CDR3 size: 15 residues. The CDR3 sequence: CASSSIGGGTDTQYF. For the CDR3, the DNA is TGTGCCAGTAGTAGTATTGGGGGTGGCACAGATACGCAGTATTTT.

The chain joins TRBV28 to TRBJ2-1, with D possibly matching TRBD1 (6 bases). Between the trimmed V and J ends, which lost 4 bases and 9 bases, there was a span of 7 bases. The CDR3 contains 11 residues. The V gene's germline CDR1 is MDHEN and CDR2 SYDVKM. As DNA, the CDR3 is TGTGCCAGCAGTTACAGGGCTGAGCAGTTCTTC. Residues: CASSYRAEQFF.